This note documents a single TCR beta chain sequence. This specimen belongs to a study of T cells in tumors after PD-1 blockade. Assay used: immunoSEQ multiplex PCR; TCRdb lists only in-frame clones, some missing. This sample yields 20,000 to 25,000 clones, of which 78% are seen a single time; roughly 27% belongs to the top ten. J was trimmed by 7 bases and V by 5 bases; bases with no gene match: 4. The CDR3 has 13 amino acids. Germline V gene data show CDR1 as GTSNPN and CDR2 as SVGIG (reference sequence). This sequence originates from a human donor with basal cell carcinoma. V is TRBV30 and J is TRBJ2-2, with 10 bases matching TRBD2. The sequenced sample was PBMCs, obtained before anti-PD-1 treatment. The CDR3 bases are TGTGCCTGGCTAGCGGGAGAGATCGGGGAGCTGTTTTTT. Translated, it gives CAWLAGEIGELFF.